These 30 T cell receptor beta chains were all obtained from the same sample, sequenced in a study of CD8+ T cells in alopecia areata. Stated treatment: oral pan-JAK inhibitor, 5-10 mg twice daily. Once RNA had been extracted, it was reverse transcribed into cDNA to act as the sequencing template. The assay was immunoSEQ multiplex PCR, and TCRdb's table has in-frame clones only and misses some. The sample contains 87,000 or so clones, around 70% of which appear only once. Sequencing was performed on CD8+ T cells sorted from blood, taken at roughly week 45, from a patient treated with tofacitinib. The receptor set was obtained from a human donor with alopecia areata.

The V gene is TRBV30, the J gene TRBJ1-5; D gene ambiguous. This CDR3 contains 13 residues. The V end lost 0 bases, the J end lost 5 bases, and 8 bases lay between the germline ends. Germline CDR1 is GTSNPN and CDR2 is SVGIG (reference sequence). The CDR3 protein is CAWSVKSYQPQHF. The CDR3 DNA reads as TGTGCCTGGAGTGTGAAAAGTTATCAGCCCCAGCATTTT.

The chain combines TRBV27 with TRBJ2-7, with 9 bases lining up with TRBD1. Germline V CDR1 and CDR2: MNHEY, SMNVEV (reference sequence). The CDR3 runs 15 residues. The trim removed 6 bases at V and 5 bases at J, leaving 11 bases unmatched. In DNA form, the CDR3 reads TGTGCCAGCAGGCTAGACCGGGACAGGGTTAACGAGCAGTACTTC. Residues: CASRLDRDRVNEQYF.

The chain employs TRBV7-8 and TRBJ2-1; 7 bases agree with TRBD1. Trimming took 4 bases from V and 4 from J; bases not matched to a gene: 10. CDR3 length: 16 residues. Germline V lookup: CDR1 SGHVS, CDR2 FQNEAQ. This CDR3 is CASSSSRDRPYNEQFF. DNA for the CDR3: TGTGCCAGCAGCTCCAGCCGGGACAGACCATACAATGAGCAGTTCTTC.

This chain connects TRBV7-9 to TRBJ2-1; D call uncertain. Looked up from germline, CDR1 is SEHNR and CDR2 is FQNEAQ (reference sequence). This CDR3 spans 13 amino acids. V dropped 5 bases and J dropped 14 bases, with 19 bases sitting between them. CDR3 sequence (DNA): TGTGCCAGCAGCAAGGGCCTCGATCGGTGGGAGTTCTTC. This gives the protein CASSKGLDRWEFF.

This clone was seen more than once but under ten times. The rearrangement joins TRBV4-1 to TRBJ2-1, with D perhaps TRBD1 or TRBD2 (6 bases each). V lost 3 bases and J 4 bases, leaving 13 bases between the germline ends. The germline CDR1 and CDR2 sequences are MGHRA and YSYEKL. The CDR3 contains 15 residues. The CDR3 region is CASSQGGYTYNEQFF. Written as DNA, the CDR3 is TGCGCCAGCAGCCAGGGGGGCTATACGTACAATGAGCAGTTCTTC.

The rearrangement links TRBV6-1 to TRBJ2-7; TRBD2 might be the D (6 bases). The germline CDR1 and CDR2 sequences are MNHNS and SASEGT. V was cut by 1 base and J by 5 bases, with 12 bases left in between. This CDR3 has 14 amino acids. As DNA, the CDR3 is TGTGCCAGCAGTGAAGTGGAGGGTACCCACGAGCAGTACTTC. Encoded protein: CASSEVEGTHEQYF.

Only a few counts were recorded for this clone. The chain is built from TRBV9 and TRBJ1-1; 7 bases fit TRBD1. The junction had 6 bases not matched to a gene; V was cut back by 6 bases and J by 1 base. The CDR3 runs to 14 residues. Germline V gene data show CDR1 as SGDLS and CDR2 as YYNGEE. This CDR3 reads CASTEGQPNTEAFF. The DNA for the CDR3 is TGTGCCAGCACCGAGGGACAGCCGAACACTGAAGCTTTCTTT.

The chain employs TRBV11-2 and TRBJ1-1; D may be TRBD1 (5 bases). Germline CDR1 SGHAT, CDR2 FQNNGV. The germline V and J ends were trimmed by 7 bases and 2 bases, with 17 bases remaining between them. The CDR3 has 15 residues. CDR3 amino acids: CASNARGNPNTEAFF. The DNA of the CDR3 is TGTGCCAGCAACGCGAGGGGAAATCCCAACACTGAAGCTTTCTTT. Full variable domain (rest looked up from reference TRBV11-2 and TRBJ1-1): EAGVAQSPRYKIIEKRQSVAFWCNPISGHATLYWYQQILGQGPKLLIQFQNNGVVDDSQLPKDRFSAERLKGVDSTLKIQPAKLEDSAVYLCASNARGNPNTEAFFGQGTRLTVV.

The chain carries TRBV4-2 and TRBJ2-7, with D possibly matching TRBD2 (5 bases). The CDR3 covers 13 residues. Germline V gene sequence: CDR1 LGHNA, CDR2 YNFKEQ. V was shortened by 4 bases and J by 5 bases, with 12 bases between the two germline ends. This chain's CDR3 is CASSPGPGDEQYF. The CDR3 DNA is TGTGCCAGCAGCCCCGGTCCCGGGGACGAGCAGTACTTC.

The rearrangement joins TRBV29-1 to TRBJ1-2; no clear D. This CDR3 contains 12 residues. Trimming pared 4 bases from V and 6 bases from J, leaving 12 bases between. CDR1 is SQVTM and CDR2 is ANQGSEA in the germline V gene. The DNA for the CDR3 is TGCAGCGTTGCATCCAGTTGGGATGGCTACACCTTC. Protein sequence: CSVASSWDGYTF.

V usage is TRBV27 and J usage is TRBJ1-6; the D gene is possibly TRBD1 (5 bases). The ends were cut back, 7 bases at V and 7 bases at J, with 8 bases in the middle. The germline V gene has CDR1 MNHEY and CDR2 SMNVEV (reference sequence). The CDR3 extends over 12 amino acids. The CDR3 sequence: CASTGGNSPLHF. As DNA, the CDR3 is TGTGCCAGCACCGGGGGGAATTCACCCCTCCACTTT.

The rearrangement uses TRBV18 and TRBJ2-3; either TRBD1 or TRBD2 may supply D (5 bases each). The CDR3 loop spans 16 amino acids. Germline V lookup: CDR1 KGHSH, CDR2 LQKENI. Trimming took 0 bases from V and 0 from J, leaving 10 bases between them. The CDR3 is CASSPPGTPSTDTQYF. The DNA of the CDR3 is TGTGCCAGCTCACCACCCGGGACCCCGAGCACAGATACGCAGTATTTT.

The chain links TRBV5-1 to TRBJ1-1, with a weak D call TRBD1 (5 bases). This CDR3 region has 13 residues. V lost 5 bases, J lost 7 bases, and 15 bases lay in between. Germline-derived CDR1 and CDR2 are SGHRS and YFSETQ. The CDR3 region is CASRPGAIGEAFF. The DNA for the CDR3 is TGCGCCAGCAGGCCCGGGGCCATTGGTGAAGCTTTCTTT.

This rearrangement joins TRBV5-1 to TRBJ2-7; 7 bases agree with TRBD1. The V gene end was trimmed by 0 bases and the J gene end by 3 bases; junction bases not matched to a gene: 6. The CDR3 sequence is 15 residues long. Germline-derived CDR1 and CDR2 are SGHRS and YFSETQ. CDR3 DNA sequence: TGCGCCAGCAGCTTGGAGAGGACAGGAGTCTACGAGCAGTACTTC. As protein: CASSLERTGVYEQYF.

The chain employs TRBV30 and TRBJ2-7, with a weak D call TRBD1 (6 bases). CDR3 length equals 11 residues. V shed 4 bases and J shed 4 bases, with 8 bases lying between them. Germline CDR1 is GTSNPN and CDR2 is SVGIG (reference sequence). DNA for the CDR3: TGTGCCTGGAAACAGGGATACGAGCAGTACTTC. Translating gives CAWKQGYEQYF. Full variable domain (rest looked up from reference TRBV30 and TRBJ2-7): SQTIHQWPATLVQPVGSPLSLECTVEGTSNPNLYWYRQAAGRGLQLLFYSVGIGQISSEVPQNLSASRPQDRQFILSSKKLLLSDSGFYLCAWKQGYEQYFGPGTRLTVT.

The chain combines TRBV2 with TRBJ2-1; D remains ambiguous. Germline V CDR1 and CDR2: SNHLY, FYNNEI. V gave up 7 bases and J gave up 6 bases, with 13 bases separating them. The CDR3 extends over 13 amino acids. The CDR3 here is CASTTAVPNEQFF. The CDR3, as DNA: TGTGCCAGCACTACTGCGGTACCCAATGAGCAGTTCTTC.

This clone has only a few counts. The gene calls are TRBV7-2 and TRBJ2-5; the D gene is possibly TRBD1 (5 bases). The CDR3 sequence is 15 residues long. Trimming stripped 2 bases from V and 5 bases from J, with 15 bases between. CDR1 and CDR2 (germline): SGHTA, FQGNSA. The CDR3 coding sequence is TGTGCCAGCAGCTTAACAGGACGGTGGGGTGAGACCCAGTACTTC. Its translation is CASSLTGRWGETQYF.

V gene TRBV5-6 combines with J gene TRBJ2-1; D not certain. This CDR3 contains 12 residues. Per germline, CDR1 SGHDT and CDR2 YYEEEE. Trimming pared 4 bases from V and 9 bases from J, leaving 11 bases between. This CDR3 is CASSPGSVEQFF. CDR3 in DNA: TGTGCCAGCAGCCCCGGGTCTGTTGAGCAGTTCTTC. The variable domain in full, with the rest retrieved from reference TRBV5-6 and TRBJ2-1, is DAGVTQSPTHLIKTRGQQVTLRCSPKSGHDTVSWYQQALGQGPQFIFQYYEEEERQRGNFPDRFSGHQFPNYSSELNVNALLLGDSALYLCASSPGSVEQFFGPGTRLTVL.

This chain uses TRBV27 with TRBJ2-7; D may match TRBD1 or TRBD2 (5 bases each). The germline V gene encodes CDR1 MNHEY and CDR2 SMNVEV (reference sequence). The CDR3 covers 14 residues. The germline V and J ends were trimmed by 2 bases and 3 bases, with 11 bases remaining between them. The CDR3 reads CASSLNPGLYEQYF. The CDR3 DNA follows: TGTGCCAGCAGTTTAAACCCGGGGCTCTACGAGCAGTACTTC.

The chain joins TRBV5-4 to TRBJ2-7; 9 bases are shared with TRBD2. The CDR3 sequence is 16 residues long. After removal of 0 bases from V and 2 bases from J, the junction contained 6 bases not matched to a gene. Germline CDR1 is SGHNT and CDR2 is YYREEE (reference sequence). The CDR3 DNA is TGTGCCAGCAGCTTGGTTGTTAGCGGGGGTGCCTACGAGCAGTACTTC. It codes for CASSLVVSGGAYEQYF.

V is TRBV7-6 and J is TRBJ2-3; 7 bases line up with TRBD2. The CDR3 length is 16 residues. The V and J ends lost 3 bases and 2 bases, in that order; junction bases with no gene match: 8. In germline, CDR1 is SGHVS, CDR2 FNYEAQ. In nucleotides, the CDR3 is TGTGCCAGCAGCTTGGGAGGGGCCCCTAACACAGATACGCAGTATTTT. Protein: CASSLGGAPNTDTQYF.

The chain links TRBV7-9 to TRBJ2-3; D uncertain. CDR1 is SEHNR and CDR2 is FQNEAQ in the germline V gene (reference sequence). The CDR3 sequence is 12 residues long. The germline V and J ends were trimmed by 1 base and 8 bases, with 7 bases remaining between them. This CDR3 is CASSLDEVTQYF. CDR3 coding DNA: TGTGCCAGCAGCTTAGATGAGGTTACGCAGTATTTT.

The gene calls are TRBV19 and TRBJ1-1; 8 nucleotides align to TRBD1. The germline V gene has CDR1 LNHDA and CDR2 SQIVND (reference sequence). CDR3 length equals 13 residues. The V and J ends lost 6 bases and 3 bases, in that order; junction bases with no gene match: 3. The CDR3 protein is CASRGGQDTEAFF. The CDR3 bases are TGTGCCAGTAGAGGGGGACAGGACACTGAAGCTTTCTTT.

The chain carries TRBV7-2 and TRBJ1-2, with D possibly TRBD1 on 6 matching bases. Germline V lookup: CDR1 SGHTA, CDR2 FQGNSA. V was trimmed by 5 bases and J by 3 bases, leaving 22 bases between them. This CDR3 has 17 residues. As DNA, the CDR3 is TGTGCCAGCAGCATAAATACCGGGAGCAAGGGGGACTATGGCTACACCTTC. Residues: CASSINTGSKGDYGYTF.

The chain uses TRBV4-3 and TRBJ1-1, with D unclear. Trimming took 0 bases from V and 5 from J, leaving 13 bases between them. Germline CDR1 and CDR2: LGHNA and YSLEER. The CDR3 runs 15 residues. The CDR3 nucleotides are TGCGCCAGCAGCCAAGATATAGACTCGAGGACTGAAGCTTTCTTT. It is translated as CASSQDIDSRTEAFF.

V gene TRBV14 combines with J gene TRBJ2-7; TRBD2 might be the D (5 bases). V was trimmed by 1 base and J by 7 bases, leaving 17 bases between them. Germline-derived CDR1 and CDR2 are SGHDN and FVKESK. The CDR3 is 15 residues long. CDR3 sequence reads: CASSQVASLNKEQYF. The CDR3 DNA sequence: TGTGCCAGCAGCCAAGTAGCGAGCTTGAATAAAGAGCAGTACTTC.

As for this clone: Because it lacks the conserved phenylalanine or tryptophan at the end, this CDR3 is likely a read error. The chain uses TRBV29-1 and TRBJ2-7; D could derive from TRBD1 or TRBD2 (5 bases each). CDR3 length: 16 residues. Trimming shortened V by 0 bases and J by 4 bases, and 19 bases separated the two germline ends. CDR1 is SQVTM, CDR2 ANQGSEA, per germline. As DNA, the CDR3 is TGCAGCGTTGAAGATGGAAGTCCGGGGAAGGGGTACGAGCAGTACTCC. Its protein product is CSVEDGSPGKGYEQYS.

The rearrangement links TRBV29-1 to TRBJ2-2, with unresolved D. The CDR3 totals 11 residues. Deletions cut 7 bases from V and 5 bases from J, with 8 bases between. Germline values: CDR1 SQVTM, CDR2 ANQGSEA. CDR3 loop: CSGLKTGELFF. The CDR3 DNA is TGCAGCGGCTTAAAGACCGGGGAGCTGTTTTTT.

In this sample, this clone turned up a few times. The chain couples TRBV7-2 to TRBJ1-1; D not certain. CDR3 size: 11 residues. Trimming cost V 2 bases and J 6 bases, with 4 bases left between them. Germline values: CDR1 SGHTA, CDR2 FQGNSA. The CDR3 loop reads CASSLYPEAFF. The CDR3 coding sequence is TGTGCCAGCAGCTTATACCCTGAAGCTTTCTTT.

This clone was seen a single time. The rearrangement uses TRBV4-1 and TRBJ2-1, with 7 bases matching TRBD2. The CDR3 covers 14 residues. J gave up 5 bases and V 3 bases, and 4 bases lay outside the gene matches. Germline lookup yields CDR1 MGHRA and CDR2 YSYEKL. CDR3 coding DNA: TGCGCCAGCAGCCACGGGACTAAAGACAATGAGCAGTTCTTC. The encoded protein is CASSHGTKDNEQFF.